The sequence of this TCR beta chain was determined in a study of shared clonotypes between healthy human individuals. V dropped 0 bases and J dropped 6; count of bases not matched to a gene: 4. CDR3 size: 15 residues. Germline V gene sequence: CDR1 MGHRA, CDR2 YSYEKL. As regards this clone: Its antigen remains unknown.

Generated by immunoSEQ multiplex PCR, the TCRdb table keeps only in-frame clones and is missing some. The repertoire includes roughly 770,000 clones, about 96% of them detected once, and about 0.22% sits in the top ten. Naive-designated CD8 cells lacked CD45RO, were positively enriched for CCR7, and omitted terminally differentiated effector memory CD45RA+ cells. General study points: Memory subsets generally showed smaller estimated richness than naive subsets did. In this cohort, only blood was sampled, and tissue repertoires likely differ.

The V call is TRBV4-1, the J call TRBJ2-2, with TRBD1 matching 7 bases. Sequencing used naive CD8+ T cells sorted from blood. This TCR was recovered from a young man in good health. CDR3 protein: CASSQERTGAGELFF. The CDR3 DNA is TGCGCCAGCAGCCAAGAAAGGACAGGCGCCGGGGAGCTGTTTTTT.